This TCR beta chain was identified during a study of blood T cells in healthy people across ages. Points from the study as a whole: More naive CD4+ cells and higher diversity marked long-lived donors relative to aged donors.

Trimming removed 3 bases at V and 6 bases at J, with 15 bases between. CDR3 length equals 15 residues. Germline-derived CDR1 and CDR2 are KGHDR and SFDVKD. Regarding this clonotype: Its specificity is not known.

For the second PCR, which ran for about 7 to 11 cycles, a sample-barcoded 5' primer and a J-beta primer mix were used. One entry per CDR3 protein results from TCRdb running MiXCR on the 5' RACE reads. The sample lists about 970,000 distinct CDR3 sequences, around 54% occurring once. It was ten milliliters of peripheral blood that were drawn from each donor. PBMCs numbering at least 7 million were isolated per sample. Sequencing used blood. The origin of this receptor is a woman in her sixties or seventies in good health. The chain joins TRBV24-1 to TRBJ2-3; maybe TRBD1 (6 bases). The DNA of the CDR3 is TGTGCCACCAGTGATCGCAGTGGGGACACGGATACGCAGTATTTT. Amino acid sequence: CATSDRSGDTDTQYF.